The 10 T cell receptor beta chains reported below all come from one sample, sequenced in a study of T cells in Graves' hyperthyroidism and ophthalmopathy. TCR beta CDR3 regions were amplified from RNA. TCR CDR3 regions were first amplified by RT-PCR with HTBI primers. A single record per CDR3 protein comes from TCRdb applying MiXCR to the multiplex PCR reads. Among hundreds of thousands of distinct CDR3 sequences listed, approximately 14% were seen once. Sequenced sample: blood. Receptor source: a woman younger than 30 with Graves' hyperthyroidism.

This clonotype was counted a few times. Here the CDR3 reads CASSLARASGNDYEQYF. Written as DNA, the CDR3 is TGCGCCAGCAGCTTGGCTAGGGCTAGCGGGAACGACTACGAGCAGTACTTC. This rearrangement joins TRBV5-1 to TRBJ2-7; 9 bases align to TRBD2. Germline V gene data show CDR1 as SGHRS and CDR2 as YFSETQ. Germline trimming cut 0 bases from V and 3 bases from J; bases unmatched to any gene: 10. The CDR3 is 17 amino acids.

V gene TRBV30 combines with J gene TRBJ1-6; D is undetermined. Per germline, CDR1 GTSNPN and CDR2 SVGIG (reference sequence). The V gene lost 8 bases and the J gene lost 5 bases, with 10 bases spanning the gap. CDR3 length: 12 residues. CDR3 protein: CAGQEDNSPLHF. Here the CDR3 DNA reads TGTGCCGGCCAGGAAGATAATTCACCCCTCCACTTT.

This chain uses TRBV6-7 with TRBJ2-5; TRBD2 is a possible D gene (6 bases). TRBV6-7 is flagged as an ORF with uncertain function. This CDR3 is built from 14 residues. V was pared by 7 bases and J by 5 bases, with 17 bases between. This chain's CDR3 is CASTRSVRGETQYF. The DNA of the CDR3 is TGTGCCAGCACCCGCTCGGTCCGGGGGGAGACCCAGTACTTC.

This clonotype came up a few times. This chain joins TRBV9 and TRBJ1-4; the D is unclear. The germline V gene encodes CDR1 SGDLS and CDR2 YYNGEE. V lost 2 bases to trimming and J lost 4 bases, with 6 bases between them. This CDR3 comprises 13 residues. The CDR3 region is CASSVSGNEKLFF. DNA for the CDR3: TGTGCCAGCAGCGTTTCTGGTAATGAAAAACTGTTTTTT. The complete variable domain, with remaining parts taken from reference TRBV9 and TRBJ1-4, reads DSGVTQTPKHLITATGQRVTLRCSPRSGDLSVYWYQQSLDQGLQFLIQYYNGEERAKGNILERFSAQQFPDLHSELNLSSLELGDSALYFCASSVSGNEKLFFGSGTQLSVL.

This clonotype was counted only a few times. The chain employs TRBV25-1 and TRBJ2-7; D not resolved. The V gene's germline CDR1 is MGHDK and CDR2 SYGVNS. The CDR3 spans 13 residues. V was shortened by 4 bases and J by 5 bases, with 12 bases between the two germline ends. In DNA form, the CDR3 reads TGTGCCAGCAGTGGGACGGCCTCGGACGAGCAGTACTTC. The encoded protein is CASSGTASDEQYF.

This clonotype was recorded a few times. The chain combines TRBV27 with TRBJ2-4; TRBD2 aligns across 9 bases. The V gene's germline CDR1 is MNHEY and CDR2 SMNVEV (reference sequence). This CDR3 spans 16 amino acids. V trimming: 2 bases; J trimming: 9 bases; junction bases outside the gene matches: 11. For the CDR3, the DNA is TGTGCCAGCAGTTTAGGGTTTGCGGGAGGGCCATCCATTCAGTACTTC. Protein product: CASSLGFAGGPSIQYF.

The rearrangement links TRBV7-8 to TRBJ2-7; 9 nucleotides match TRBD2. V gave up 2 bases and J gave up 3 bases; unmatched junction bases: 2. This CDR3 has 14 residues. Germline V CDR1 and CDR2: SGHVS, FQNEAQ. CDR3 loop: CASSLRTSVYEQYF. In DNA, the CDR3 is TGTGCCAGCAGCTTAAGGACTAGCGTCTACGAGCAGTACTTC.

The table lists this clonotype with a few counts. The chain carries TRBV9 and TRBJ2-2; TRBD1 aligns across 7 bases. This CDR3 has 17 amino acids. Per germline, CDR1 SGDLS and CDR2 YYNGEE. The junction had 6 bases not matched to a gene; V was cut back by 0 bases and J by 1 base. The CDR3: CASSVEVWTGNTGELFF. The CDR3 nucleotides read TGTGCCAGCAGCGTAGAGGTCTGGACAGGGAACACCGGGGAGCTGTTTTTT. Full variable domain (outside the CDR3, taken from reference TRBV9 and TRBJ2-2): DSGVTQTPKHLITATGQRVTLRCSPRSGDLSVYWYQQSLDQGLQFLIQYYNGEERAKGNILERFSAQQFPDLHSELNLSSLELGDSALYFCASSVEVWTGNTGELFFGEGSRLTVL.

This clonotype has ten or more counts. The rearrangement uses TRBV7-8 and TRBJ1-2; D is possibly TRBD1 (6 bases). CDR1 is SGHVS and CDR2 is FQNEAQ in the germline V gene. The CDR3 is made up of 13 amino acids. The V and J ends lost 5 bases and 8 bases respectively, with 15 bases between them. CDR3 loop: CASSRGQLGGYTF. CDR3 in DNA: TGTGCCAGCAGCCGGGGACAACTAGGGGGCTACACCTTC.

This chain links TRBV7-3 with TRBJ1-6; 7 positions agree with TRBD1. Germline V lookup: CDR1 SGHTA, CDR2 FQGTGA. CDR3 length equals 17 residues. V lost 2 bases and J lost 0; bases outside the gene matches: 4. The CDR3 region is CASSLEQGSSYNSPLHF. Written as DNA, the CDR3 is TGTGCCAGCAGCTTAGAACAGGGGAGCTCCTATAATTCACCCCTCCACTTT.